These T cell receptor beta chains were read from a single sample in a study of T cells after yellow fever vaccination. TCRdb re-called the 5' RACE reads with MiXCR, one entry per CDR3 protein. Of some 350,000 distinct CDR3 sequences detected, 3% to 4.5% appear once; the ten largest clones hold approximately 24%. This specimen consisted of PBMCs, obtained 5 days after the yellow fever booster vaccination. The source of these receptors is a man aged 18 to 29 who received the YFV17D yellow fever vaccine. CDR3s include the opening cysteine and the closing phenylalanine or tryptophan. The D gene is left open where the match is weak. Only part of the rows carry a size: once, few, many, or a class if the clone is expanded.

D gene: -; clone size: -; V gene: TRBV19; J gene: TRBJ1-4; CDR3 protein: CASSRRGELFF; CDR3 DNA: TGTGCCAGTAGTCGCCGAGGGGAACTGTTTTTT
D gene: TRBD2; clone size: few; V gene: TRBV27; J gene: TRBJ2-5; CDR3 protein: CASSPRTSGGYQETQYF; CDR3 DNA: TGTGCCAGCAGTCCTCGGACTAGCGGGGGGTATCAAGAGACCCAGTACTTC
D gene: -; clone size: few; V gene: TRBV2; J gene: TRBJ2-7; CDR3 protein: CASSQGRRIYEQYF; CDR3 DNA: TGTGCCAGCAGTCAGGGCAGGAGGATCTACGAGCAGTACTTC
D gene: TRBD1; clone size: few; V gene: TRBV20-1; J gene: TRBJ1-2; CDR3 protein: CSARVTQGALGYTF; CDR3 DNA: TGCAGTGCTAGAGTTACTCAGGGGGCGCTTGGCTACACCTTC
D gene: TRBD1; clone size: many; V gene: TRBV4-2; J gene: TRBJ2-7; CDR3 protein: CASSHETGPSYEQYF; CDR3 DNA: TGTGCCAGCAGCCATGAGACAGGGCCGTCCTACGAGCAGTACTTC
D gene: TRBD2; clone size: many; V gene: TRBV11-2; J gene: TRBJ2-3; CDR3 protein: CASSSARGGPTDTQYF; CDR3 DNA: TGTGCCAGCAGCTCCGCCCGGGGGGGGCCCACAGATACGCAGTATTTT
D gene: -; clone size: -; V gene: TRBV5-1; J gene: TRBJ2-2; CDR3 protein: CASVGTSNTGELFF; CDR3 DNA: TGCGCCAGCGTCGGCACATCGAACACCGGGGAGCTGTTTTTT
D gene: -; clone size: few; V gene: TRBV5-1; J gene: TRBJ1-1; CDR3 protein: CASSLAGRNTEAFF; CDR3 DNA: TGCGCCAGCAGCTTGGCCGGCCGGAACACTGAAGCTTTCTTT
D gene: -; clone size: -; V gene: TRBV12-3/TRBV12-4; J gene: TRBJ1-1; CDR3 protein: CASSSPYGTEAFF; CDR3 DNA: TGTGCCAGCAGTTCCCCCTATGGGACTGAAGCTTTCTTT
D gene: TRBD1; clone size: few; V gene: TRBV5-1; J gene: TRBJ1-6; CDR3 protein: CASSSGTGAGSPLHF; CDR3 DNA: TGCGCCAGCAGCTCCGGGACAGGGGCCGGATCACCCCTCCACTTT
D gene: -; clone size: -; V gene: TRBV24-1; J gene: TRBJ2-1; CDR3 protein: CATSDPGWRYDEQFF; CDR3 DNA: TGTGCCACCAGTGATCCAGGGTGGCGGTACGATGAGCAGTTCTTC
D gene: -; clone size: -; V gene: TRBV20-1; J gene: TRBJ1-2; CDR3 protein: CSATGGAQSGYTF; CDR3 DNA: TGCAGTGCTACTGGGGGGGCGCAATCAGGCTACACCTTC
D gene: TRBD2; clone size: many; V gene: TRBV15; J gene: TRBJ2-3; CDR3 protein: CATTLMRGGGADTQYF; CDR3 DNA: TGTGCCACCACCCTAATGCGGGGTGGGGGGGCAGATACGCAGTATTTT
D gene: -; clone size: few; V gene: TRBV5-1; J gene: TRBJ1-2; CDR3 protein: CASSLDVPRGGYGYTF; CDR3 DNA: TGCGCCAGCAGCTTGGATGTCCCTCGGGGAGGCTATGGCTACACCTTC
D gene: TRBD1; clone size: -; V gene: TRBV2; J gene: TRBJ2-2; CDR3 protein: CASSEKGGRIGELFF; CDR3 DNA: TGTGCCAGCAGTGAGAAAGGGGGCCGGATCGGGGAGCTGTTTTTT